This is a list of T cell receptor beta chains from one sample in a study of long-term antiretroviral therapy in people with HIV. Clones were read by immunoSEQ multiplex PCR, and TCRdb kept only the in-frame ones, dropping some. This sample has some 29,000 clones; about 94% occur once, and the top ten carry around 10%. The sample here was unsorted PBMCs, taken 6.2 years after starting antiretroviral therapy. The receptors derive from a man aged 40-55 years with HIV. Each CDR3 is given with its conserved first and last residue. Fields, in order: clone size, D gene, V gene, J gene, CDR3 protein, CDR3 DNA. The D gene is left open where the match is weak. Clone size appears in some rows only: once, few, many, or a class for an expanded clone.

>-|-|TRBV7-9|TRBJ1-2
CASSPKTETLF
TGTGCCAGCAGCCCAAAGACAGAAACCCTATTC
>-|-|TRBV7-6|TRBJ1-5
CASSLGSGSSQPQHF
TGTGCCAGCAGCTTAGGTTCCGGGAGCAGTCAGCCCCAGCATTTT
>-|TRBD1|TRBV27|TRBJ2-1
CASSPGQSYNEQFF
TGTGCCAGCAGTCCGGGACAGTCCTACAATGAGCAGTTCTTC
>once|-|TRBV6-6|TRBJ2-1
CASSPDRSRGNEQFF
TGTGCCAGCAGCCCGGACAGATCCAGAGGCAATGAGCAGTTCTTC
>-|TRBD1|TRBV14|TRBJ2-2
CASSQEAAGGYMSTGELFF
TGTGCCAGCAGCCAAGAGGCGGCAGGGGGATATATGAGCACCGGGGAGCTGTTTTTT
>-|-|TRBV10-3|TRBJ2-3
CAISESPSPDTQYF
TGTGCCATCAGTGAGTCGCCTAGCCCCGATACGCAGTATTTT
>-|-|TRBV7-3|TRBJ2-1
CASSPDGVGEQFF
TGTGCCAGCAGCCCAGACGGGGTAGGAGAGCAGTTCTTC
>once|-|TRBV4-2|TRBJ2-4
CASSPDRAKNIQYF
TGTGCCAGCAGTCCTGACAGAGCCAAAAACATTCAGTACTTC
>-|-|TRBV28|TRBJ1-5
CASSQPPQPQHF
TGTGCCAGCAGCCAACCACCCCAGCCCCAGCATTTT
>-|TRBD1|TRBV10-3|TRBJ1-5
CAISESGQGHQPQHF
TGTGCCATCAGTGAGTCGGGACAGGGCCATCAGCCCCAGCATTTT
>-|-|TRBV6-5|TRBJ1-1
CASSKRGGVGTEAFF
TGTGCCAGCAGCAAAAGGGGGGGAGTGGGCACTGAAGCTTTCTTT
>-|-|TRBV19|TRBJ2-1
CASSIRARAWDEQFF
TGTGCCAGTAGTATAAGAGCGCGGGCCTGGGATGAGCAGTTCTTC
>-|-|TRBV7-8|TRBJ1-5
CASSLSALPGGPQHF
TGTGCCAGCAGCCTCTCGGCACTGCCGGGTGGGCCCCAGCATTTT
>-|-|TRBV6-1|TRBJ1-1
CASSETVNTEAFF
TGTGCCAGCAGTGAGACCGTGAACACTGAAGCTTTCTTT
>-|TRBD1|TRBV7-9|TRBJ1-5
CASSLGSGQGSNQPQHF
TGTGCCAGCAGCTTAGGGTCTGGACAGGGGTCCAATCAGCCCCAGCATTTT
>-|-|TRBV27|TRBJ2-7
CASSLPVRWAEGKQYF
TGTGCCAGCAGTTTACCGGTTCGGTGGGCCGAGGGAAAGCAGTACTTC
>-|-|TRBV5-1|TRBJ2-2
CASSLDRGPGELFF
TGCGCCAGCAGCTTGGATAGGGGTCCCGGGGAGCTGTTTTTT
>-|-|TRBV7-9|TRBJ2-1
CASSLDYNEQFF
TGTGCCAGCAGCTTAGACTACAATGAGCAGTTCTTC
>-|-|TRBV7-9|TRBJ1-2
CASSLEEANDNYGYTF
TGTGCCAGCAGCTTAGAGGAAGCGAACGATAACTATGGCTACACCTTC
>-|-|TRBV5-1|TRBJ2-1
CASSLVLRWTFGRNEQFF
TGCGCCAGCAGCTTGGTCCTGAGGTGGACCTTCGGCCGCAATGAGCAGTTCTTC
>once|-|TRBV28|TRBJ1-5
CATNSGRQGQPQHF
TGTGCCACCAATTCCGGACGGCAAGGACAGCCCCAGCATTTT
>-|-|TRBV6-1|TRBJ1-2
CASKGALYGYTF
TGTGCCAGCAAAGGAGCGCTCTATGGCTACACCTTC
>-|TRBD2|TRBV10-3|TRBJ2-1
CAISESTSSDNEQFF
TGTGCCATCAGTGAGTCGACTAGCAGTGACAATGAGCAGTTCTTC
>few|-|TRBV27|TRBJ2-7
CASSPRAVYEQYF
TGTGCCAGCAGTCCCCGGGCGGTCTACGAGCAGTACTTC
>-|TRBD1|TRBV10-3|TRBJ2-1
CAISNTKPGQSYNEQFF
TGTGCCATCAGTAATACTAAGCCGGGACAGTCCTACAATGAGCAGTTCTTC
>-|-|TRBV7-6|TRBJ1-2
CASSPPGILYGYTF
TGTGCCAGCAGTCCCCCAGGGATACTCTATGGCTACACCTTC
>-|-|TRBV23-1|TRBJ2-7
CASSQSEGWSGCEQYF
TGCGCCAGCAGTCAATCGGAAGGTTGGTCGGGTTGCGAGCAGTACTTC
>-|-|TRBV4-3|TRBJ2-3
CASSQGSGSTDTQYF
TGCGCCAGCAGCCAAGGAAGCGGTAGCACAGATACGCAGTATTTT
>few|TRBD1|TRBV11-2|TRBJ1-5
CASSRSDRENQPQHF
TGTGCCAGCAGCCGATCGGACAGGGAGAATCAGCCCCAGCATTTT
>-|-|TRBV7-2|TRBJ2-3
CASSLELGASTDTQYF
TGTGCCAGCAGCTTAGAGCTGGGAGCGAGCACAGATACGCAGTATTTT
>once|-|TRBV4-1|TRBJ1-4
CASSQEAQVSEKLFF
TGCGCCAGCAGCCAAGAAGCTCAAGTTAGTGAAAAACTGTTTTTT
>once|-|TRBV14|TRBJ1-2
CASSQGYGYTF
TGTGCCAGCAGCCAAGGGTACGGCTACACCTTC
>-|-|TRBV19|TRBJ1-2
CASRISDRAYGYTF
TGTGCCAGTAGGATTAGTGACAGAGCATATGGCTACACCTTC
>-|-|TRBV29-1|TRBJ1-5
CSVEKGEGQPQHF
TGCAGCGTTGAAAAGGGGGAGGGTCAGCCCCAGCATTTT
>-|-|TRBV6-1|TRBJ2-5
CASSNYGGRQETQYF
TGTGCCAGCAGTAATTACGGGGGGCGCCAAGAGACCCAGTACTTC
>-|-|TRBV9|TRBJ2-7
CASSVAPDTHYEQYF
TGTGCCAGCAGCGTAGCTCCGGACACCCACTACGAGCAGTACTTC
>-|-|TRBV5-1|TRBJ1-6
CASSLATGWDNSPLHF
TGCGCCAGCAGCTTGGCCACCGGTTGGGATAATTCACCCCTCCACTTT
>-|-|TRBV9|TRBJ2-7
CASSVGGAGSYEQYF
TGTGCCAGCAGCGTAGGGGGGGCCGGCTCCTACGAGCAGTACTTC
>-|TRBD1|TRBV7-8|TRBJ2-3
CASRTYGTGETDTQYF
TGTGCCAGCAGGACCTACGGGACAGGGGAGACAGATACGCAGTATTTT
>-|TRBD1|TRBV27|TRBJ1-5
CATGQGGMGNQPQHF
TGTGCCACGGGACAGGGAGGGATGGGCAATCAGCCCCAGCATTTT
>-|-|TRBV6-5|TRBJ1-1
CASSYPLGEGHTEAFF
TGTGCCAGCAGTTACCCCCTGGGGGAGGGGCATACTGAAGCTTTCTTT
>-|TRBD2|TRBV5-1|TRBJ2-5
CASSLGGGETQYF
TGCGCCAGCAGCTTGGGCGGGGGGGAGACCCAGTACTTC
>-|-|TRBV20-1|TRBJ1-5
CSARDGQPQHF
TGCAGTGCTAGAGACGGTCAGCCCCAGCATTTT
>-|-|TRBV5-1|TRBJ2-3
CASSLGPGASTDTQYF
TGCGCCAGCAGCTTGGGTCCGGGGGCTAGCACAGATACGCAGTATTTT
>-|TRBD2|TRBV13|TRBJ2-7
CASSSTGRGGYEQYF
TGTGCCAGCAGCTCTACAGGACGGGGGGGATACGAGCAGTACTTC
>once|-|TRBV30|TRBJ2-7
CAWGPHPLSLREQYF
TGTGCCTGGGGCCCTCACCCCTTGAGTCTCAGGGAGCAGTACTTC
>-|-|TRBV6-5|TRBJ2-5
CASSYDRTATQYF
TGTGCCAGCAGTTACGACCGGACTGCGACCCAGTACTTC
>-|TRBD1|TRBV5-6|TRBJ1-2
CASSSPAGGLGYGYTF
TGTGCCAGCAGCTCCCCGGCAGGGGGATTAGGCTATGGCTACACCTTC
>-|-|TRBV11-2|TRBJ2-2
CASSLVSGNTGELFF
TGTGCCAGCAGCTTAGTGTCAGGGAACACCGGGGAGCTGTTTTTT
>-|-|TRBV7-9|TRBJ2-7
CASSLVGYEQYF
TGTGCCAGCAGCTTAGTAGGGTACGAGCAGTACTTC
>-|-|TRBV15|TRBJ1-5
CATSSPGGNQPQHF
TGTGCCACCAGCAGTCCCGGGGGGAATCAGCCCCAGCATTTT
>-|TRBD1|TRBV19|TRBJ2-1
CASSLTGFGYNEQFF
TGTGCCAGTAGCCTGACAGGGTTTGGCTACAATGAGCAGTTCTTC